Below, 28 T cell receptor beta chains from the same sample are listed, as sequenced in a study of siplizumab effects on memory and regulatory T cells. Libraries were prepared by immunoSEQ multiplex PCR; TCRdb keeps only in-frame clonotypes and omits some of them. Here the sample spans 90,000 to 120,000 clones, 93% being singletons. What was sequenced was Tregs sorted from blood. These receptors all come from a human donor in good health.

The chain couples TRBV19 to TRBJ2-7; D may correspond to TRBD1 or TRBD2 (5 bases each). Germline lookup yields CDR1 LNHDA and CDR2 SQIVND (reference sequence). The V end lost 6 bases, the J end lost 2 bases, and 14 bases lay between the germline ends. CDR3 size: 14 residues. In DNA, the CDR3 is TGTGCCAGTAGAGAGTCCGGGGCGACCTACGAGCAGTACTTC. Translating gives CASRESGATYEQYF.

This rearrangement joins TRBV6-1 to TRBJ2-6; possible D gene TRBD2, 6 bases. The CDR3 loop spans 15 amino acids. V dropped 5 bases and J dropped 1 base, with 9 bases sitting between them. Looked up from germline, CDR1 is MNHNS and CDR2 is SASEGT. The CDR3 loop reads CASSPRGSGANVLTF. The CDR3 DNA sequence: TGTGCCAGCAGTCCACGGGGGTCTGGGGCCAACGTCCTGACTTTC.

This clone has just a few counts. The chain uses TRBV7-9 and TRBJ1-2, with a possible D match to TRBD1 (5 bases). The CDR3 has 13 amino acids. V dropped 1 base and J dropped 8 bases, with 11 bases sitting between them. Germline CDR1 and CDR2: SEHNR and FQNEAQ (reference sequence). As DNA, the CDR3 is TGTGCCAGCAGCTTAGGGGCAGGGCGAGGCTACACCTTC. Protein sequence: CASSLGAGRGYTF.

This clone has only a few counts. J is TRBJ1-5 and V is TRBV10-3; D remains unclear. Germline V gives CDR1 ENHRY, CDR2 SYGVKD. The CDR3 has 15 residues. Between the trimmed V and J ends, which lost 4 bases and 1 base, there was a span of 11 bases. In DNA form, the CDR3 reads TGTGCCATCAGTGGCGCGGTGGAGAGCAATCAGCCCCAGCATTTT. It is translated as CAISGAVESNQPQHF.

This chain links TRBV27 with TRBJ2-5, with D possibly called TRBD1 or TRBD2 (6 bases each). Trimming removed 6 bases at V and 5 bases at J, with 19 bases between. The CDR3 is 15 amino acids. Germline V CDR1 and CDR2: MNHEY, SMNVEV (reference sequence). This chain's CDR3 is CASSLNGGRSETQYF. The CDR3 coding sequence is TGTGCCAGCAGCCTAAATGGGGGGCGATCTGAGACCCAGTACTTC.

The chain uses TRBV10-3 and TRBJ2-3, with 9 bases that match TRBD2. Germline lookup yields CDR1 ENHRY and CDR2 SYGVKD. This CDR3 spans 13 amino acids. The V segment lost 8 bases and the J segment 11 bases; nucleotides outside the gene matches: 11. This CDR3 reads CAIGPSGKPGQYF. The CDR3 nucleotides read TGTGCCATCGGGCCTAGCGGGAAACCGGGGCAGTATTTT.

Remarks on this clone: The same CDR3 arises from other DNA sequences in this sample as well. The gene calls are TRBV5-1 and TRBJ2-7; D unclear. CDR1 is SGHRS, CDR2 YFSETQ, per germline. Trimming cost V 4 bases and J 0 bases, with 11 bases left between them. The CDR3 totals 14 residues. The CDR3 reads CASSLGGSSYEQYF. The CDR3 DNA is TGCGCCAGCAGCCTTGGCGGCAGCTCCTACGAGCAGTACTTC. Drawing the rest from reference TRBV5-1 and TRBJ2-7, the complete variable domain is KAGVTQTPRYLIKTRGQQVTLSCSPISGHRSVSWYQQTPGQGLQFLFEYFSETQRNKGNFPGRFSGRQFSNSRSEMNVSTLELGDSALYLCASSLGGSSYEQYFGPGTRLTVT.

This chain links TRBV4-1 with TRBJ1-1; D remains unclear. Deletions cut 0 bases from V and 11 bases from J, with 16 bases between. There are 14 residues in the CDR3. Germline CDR1 reads MGHRA; CDR2 reads YSYEKL. The CDR3 DNA follows: TGCGCCAGCAGCCAAGATTTACCGGGAACGGCGGCTTTCTTT. It yields the protein CASSQDLPGTAAFF.

The J gene is TRBJ2-7, the V gene TRBV7-6; no clear D gene. Per germline, CDR1 SGHVS and CDR2 FNYEAQ. Trimming pared 1 base from V and 2 bases from J, leaving 15 bases between. CDR3 size: 16 residues. The CDR3 DNA sequence: TGTGCCAGCAGCTTAGGTTCGGCAGGCGTTCCCTACGAGCAGTACTTC. Protein product: CASSLGSAGVPYEQYF.

The V and J genes are TRBV2 and TRBJ2-5, with 7 bases aligning to TRBD1. The CDR3 length is 14 residues. CDR1 and CDR2 (germline): SNHLY, FYNNEI. V dropped 7 bases and J dropped 0; count of bases not matched to a gene: 5. The CDR3 loop is CASKLDRYQETQYF. Written as DNA, the CDR3 is TGTGCCAGCAAATTGGACAGGTACCAAGAGACCCAGTACTTC. The full variable domain, rest sourced from reference TRBV2 and TRBJ2-5, is EPEVTQTPSHQVTQMGQEVILRCVPISNHLYFYWYRQILGQKVEFLVSFYNNEISEKSEIFDDQFSVERPDGSNFTLKIRSTKLEDSAMYFCASKLDRYQETQYFGPGTRLLVL.

This clone was picked up one time. This chain links TRBV29-1 with TRBJ2-4; 10 nucleotides line up with TRBD1. V lost 4 bases and J lost 4; bases outside the gene matches: 1. CDR1 and CDR2 from the germline V gene are SQVTM and ANQGSEA. CDR3 length: 13 amino acids. The CDR3 DNA reads TGCAGCGTTGGACAGGGGGCTAAAAACATTCAGTACTTC. It encodes CSVGQGAKNIQYF.

This clone was detected a few times. The chain uses TRBV6-1 and TRBJ2-3; D remains unclear. Germline lookup yields CDR1 MNHNS and CDR2 SASEGT. Trimming removed 6 bases from V and 3 bases from J, with 7 bases in between. CDR3 length: 12 amino acids. The CDR3 nucleotides read TGTGCCAGCAGCAGGTGGACAGATACGCAGTATTTT. Translating it yields CASSRWTDTQYF.

This clone is a singleton in its sample. The chain couples TRBV5-1 to TRBJ2-5, with D possibly TRBD2 on 6 matching bases. Trimming cost V 0 bases and J 5 bases, with 11 bases left between them. This CDR3 contains 14 residues. CDR1 and CDR2 (germline): SGHRS, YFSETQ. CDR3 sequence: CASSLVSGRETQYF. The CDR3 nucleotides read TGCGCCAGCAGCTTGGTGAGCGGGCGGGAGACCCAGTACTTC.

J is TRBJ1-1 and V is TRBV11-2; 8 nucleotides align to TRBD1. CDR1 is SGHAT and CDR2 is FQNNGV in the germline V gene. The CDR3 has 13 residues. Germline trimming cut 3 bases from V and 10 bases from J; bases unmatched to any gene: 7. The CDR3 reads CASSFRGLFGAFF. Here the CDR3 DNA reads TGTGCCAGCAGCTTCAGGGGGCTTTTCGGAGCTTTCTTT.

This clone showed up just once. The chain carries TRBV5-1 and TRBJ2-5, with D tentatively TRBD1 or TRBD2 (5 bases each). Trimming pared 2 bases from V and 4 bases from J, leaving 24 bases between. CDR3 length: 18 amino acids. Germline-derived CDR1 and CDR2 are SGHRS and YFSETQ. CDR3 coding DNA: TGCGCCAGCAGCTTTCTACGTACGAGCCGGGGCGGATCAGAGACCCAGTACTTC. Protein product: CASSFLRTSRGGSETQYF.

The chain employs TRBV5-1 and TRBJ1-6; D is perhaps TRBD1 (6 bases). This CDR3 has 15 residues. The germline gives CDR1 SGHRS, CDR2 YFSETQ. The ends were cut back, 1 base at V and 9 bases at J, with 14 bases in the middle. CDR3 coding DNA: TGCGCCAGCAGCTTGTCCGGGGGCGAGGGTTCACCCCTCCACTTT. As protein: CASSLSGGEGSPLHF.

This sequence joins TRBV6-5 and TRBJ1-1; D might be TRBD1 (6 bases). This CDR3 is 15 amino acids long. Germline CDR1 is MNHEY and CDR2 is SVGAGI. With 8 bases removed from V and 0 bases from J, the gap between germline ends came to 16 bases. This chain's CDR3 is CASLSAGGLNTEAFF. The CDR3 nucleotides are TGTGCCAGCCTGTCAGCGGGGGGCCTGAACACTGAAGCTTTCTTT.

The chain recombines TRBV11-3 with TRBJ2-7, with D possibly TRBD2 on 5 matching bases. CDR1 is SGHNT and CDR2 is YENEEA in the germline V gene. The CDR3 has 11 residues. Trimming stripped 7 bases from V and 9 bases from J, with 13 bases between. CDR3 nucleotide sequence: TGTGCCAGCATCCCCGAGGCGGGGCAGTACTTC. It is translated as CASIPEAGQYF.

The chain joins TRBV5-6 to TRBJ1-1; tentative D call: TRBD1 (6 bases). Trimming shortened V by 9 bases and J by 4 bases, and 16 bases separated the two germline ends. The CDR3 is made up of 13 amino acids. CDR1 SGHDT and CDR2 YYEEEE come from the germline V gene. The CDR3 is CATSPGGLTEAFF. The DNA of the CDR3 is TGTGCCACCTCGCCGGGGGGGCTCACTGAAGCTTTCTTT.

CDR3 sequence: CASSRWGIATEAFF. The DNA of the CDR3 is TGTGCCAGCAGCCGATGGGGGATCGCCACTGAAGCTTTCTTT. The V gene is TRBV6-5, the J gene TRBJ1-1, with D perhaps TRBD1 (5 bases). The CDR3 consists of 14 residues. Germline V CDR1 and CDR2: MNHEY, SVGAGI. The V end lost 6 bases, the J end lost 4 bases, and 15 bases lay between the germline ends.

The chain recombines TRBV5-6 with TRBJ2-7; no firm D call. CDR1 and CDR2 from the germline V gene are SGHDT and YYEEEE. V lost 7 bases to trimming and J lost 7 bases, with 12 bases between them. This CDR3 has 11 amino acids. DNA of the CDR3: TGTGCCAGCTCCACCCGGCGTGAGCAGTACTTC. This codes for CASSTRREQYF.

CDR3 sequence: CASSIIRGLGAFF. The DNA of the CDR3 is TGTGCCAGCAGCATAATCAGGGGGCTTGGAGCTTTCTTT. The J gene is TRBJ1-1, the V gene TRBV11-2, with 8 positions matching TRBD1. This CDR3 contains 13 residues. The V gene end was trimmed by 5 bases and the J gene end by 10 bases; junction bases not matched to a gene: 9. The germline V gene has CDR1 SGHAT and CDR2 FQNNGV.

The V and J genes are TRBV30 and TRBJ2-2, with unresolved D. V dropped 0 bases and J dropped 0 bases, with 11 bases sitting between them. CDR3 length equals 16 residues. Germline V gene lookup returns CDR1 GTSNPN and CDR2 SVGIG (reference sequence). The CDR3 sequence is CAWSVLETTNTGELFF. CDR3 sequence (DNA): TGTGCCTGGAGTGTACTTGAGACAACGAACACCGGGGAGCTGTTTTTT.

V is TRBV27 and J is TRBJ2-5, with a possible D match to TRBD2 (6 bases). CDR3 length: 15 residues. The germline V gene has CDR1 MNHEY and CDR2 SMNVEV (reference sequence). The V gene lost 3 bases and the J gene lost 5 bases, with 16 bases spanning the gap. The CDR3 here is CASSFTGGPYETQYF. CDR3 coding DNA: TGTGCCAGCAGTTTCACAGGAGGGCCGTATGAGACCCAGTACTTC.

This chain connects TRBV7-9 to TRBJ1-5, with D possibly TRBD1 on 6 matching bases. CDR3 length: 15 amino acids. Germline CDR1 reads SEHNR; CDR2 reads FQNEAQ (reference sequence). Between the trimmed V and J ends, which lost 1 base and 2 bases, there was a span of 9 bases. This CDR3 is CASSLDRVGNQPQHF. CDR3 DNA sequence: TGTGCCAGCAGCTTAGACAGGGTAGGCAATCAGCCCCAGCATTTT.

V and J are TRBV5-1 and TRBJ1-5, with a weak D call TRBD1 (5 bases). Per germline, CDR1 SGHRS and CDR2 YFSETQ. CDR3 length: 14 amino acids. V lost 6 bases and J 3 bases, leaving 13 bases between the germline ends. DNA of the CDR3: TGCGCCAGCACTCCCCGCAGGGCCAATCAGCCCCAGCATTTT. Its translation is CASTPRRANQPQHF.

This clone was seen just once. The CDR3 sequence: CASSPPTGSYEQYF. CDR3 DNA sequence: TGCGCCAGCAGCCCCCCGACAGGCTCCTACGAGCAGTACTTC. The chain joins TRBV5-1 to TRBJ2-7, with D perhaps TRBD1 (6 bases). The CDR3 extends over 14 amino acids. Looked up from germline, CDR1 is SGHRS and CDR2 is YFSETQ. V dropped 4 bases and J dropped 0 bases, with 11 bases sitting between them.

The chain joins TRBV10-2 to TRBJ2-6; TRBD2 aligns across 9 bases. J was trimmed by 0 bases and V by 3 bases; bases with no gene match: 3. This CDR3 spans 17 amino acids. Germline V gene lookup returns CDR1 WSHSY and CDR2 SAAADI. CDR3 nucleotides: TGCGCCAGCAGTGAATTAGCGGGGGTCTCTGGGGCCAACGTCCTGACTTTC. It specifies CASSELAGVSGANVLTF.